Each of the 15 T cell receptor beta chains below was sequenced from the same sample in a study of T cell repertoires in cytomegalovirus infection (dated by TCRdb to between 2018 and 2021). Sequenced using an Illumina HiSeq 1500. The public reads were quality trimmed at Q25 with fastp and then assembled into clones with MiXCR by TCRdb, keeping productive beta chains. Entries that share a CDR3 protein sequence are merged under the most common genes and DNA. The table for this sample lists around 630,000 distinct CDR3 sequences; roughly 24% of them were counted only once. The ten largest clones capture approximately 8% of the sample. Sequencing input: CD8+ T cells from PBMCs. The source is a human donor in good health (CMV status not recorded). Some clones in this sample may be carry-over from other donors' samples.

The sample holds a few counts of this clonotype. The chain employs TRBV29-1 and TRBJ2-2; the D gene is possibly TRBD1 (6 bases). The CDR3 length is 13 residues. V lost 7 bases and J 0 bases, leaving 9 bases between the germline ends. Germline V CDR1 and CDR2: SQVTM, ANQGSEA. This CDR3 reads CSGRTANTGELFF. CDR3 DNA sequence: TGCAGCGGCCGGACAGCGAACACCGGGGAGCTGTTTTTT.

The V and J genes are TRBV7-8 and TRBJ1-4; TRBD1 is a possible D gene (5 bases). The V end lost 1 base, the J end lost 2 bases, and 8 bases lay between the germline ends. The CDR3 runs 15 residues. The germline V gene has CDR1 SGHVS and CDR2 FQNEAQ. CDR3 nucleotides: TGTGCCAGCAGCTTAGAGGGACTGACTAATGAAAAACTGTTTTTT. This sequence encodes CASSLEGLTNEKLFF.

A remark on this clonotype: A read error may explain this, as a much larger clone is one base away. The chain joins TRBV7-2 to TRBJ2-5; perhaps D is TRBD1 or TRBD2 (5 bases each). The CDR3 sequence is 14 residues long. Looked up from germline, CDR1 is SGHTA and CDR2 is FQGNSA. Here the CDR3 DNA reads TGTGCCAGCAACTTAGTACGGGGCGGGGAGACCCAGTACTTC. It codes for CASNLVRGGETQYF. Full variable domain (rest looked up from reference TRBV7-2 and TRBJ2-5): GAGVSQSPSNKVTEKGKDVELRCDPISGHTALYWYRQSLGQGLEFLIYFQGNSAPDKSGLPSDRFSAERTGGSVSTLTIQRTQQEDSAVYLCASNLVRGGETQYFGPGTRLLVL.

In the case of this clonotype: This clone may be a read error of a much larger clone one base away. The J gene is TRBJ1-2, the V gene TRBV14; D gene ambiguous. The CDR3 sequence is 15 residues long. From germline, CDR1 is SGHDN and CDR2 FVKESK. Trimming left V 4 bases short and J 8 bases short, with 20 bases between. CDR3 residues: CASSRGTTVGRGYTF. CDR3 in DNA: TGTGCCAGCAGCCGAGGAACCACAGTGGGCAGGGGCTACACCTTC. The complete variable domain, with remaining parts taken from reference TRBV14 and TRBJ1-2, reads EAGVTQFPSHSVIEKGQTVTLRCDPISGHDNLYWYRRVMGKEIKFLLHFVKESKQDESGMPNNRFLAERTGGTYSTLKVQPAELEDSGVYFCASSRGTTVGRGYTFGSGTRLTVV.

This chain joins TRBV4-2 and TRBJ2-2; D is undetermined. Germline-derived CDR1 and CDR2 are LGHNA and YNFKEQ. With 1 base removed from V and 1 base from J, the gap between germline ends came to 7 bases. The CDR3 covers 15 residues. CDR3 bases: TGTGCCAGCAGCCAAGGGGGTCAGAACACCGGGGAGCTGTTTTTT. Encoded protein: CASSQGGQNTGELFF.

The V call is TRBV28, the J call TRBJ1-5; D unresolved. The germline V gene encodes CDR1 MDHEN and CDR2 SYDVKM. V shed 5 bases and J shed 3 bases, with 11 bases lying between them. The CDR3 runs 14 residues. The CDR3, as DNA: TGTGCCAGCAGTAACCGGTGGGACAATCAGCCCCAGCATTTT. This sequence encodes CASSNRWDNQPQHF.

V is TRBV13 and J is TRBJ2-6; D possibly matches TRBD1 or TRBD2 (8 bases each). This CDR3 contains 16 residues. CDR1 PRHDT and CDR2 FYEKMQ come from the germline V gene (reference sequence). The V end lost 7 bases, the J end lost 3 bases, and 16 bases lay between the germline ends. CDR3 DNA: TGTGCCAGCACCCAGCGGGGGACAGGTGGGGCCAACGTCCTGACTTTC. This gives the protein CASTQRGTGGANVLTF.

This clonotype was seen repeatedly, ten times or more. The V call is TRBV7-9, the J call TRBJ2-7, with D maybe TRBD2 (5 bases). CDR1 and CDR2 from the germline V gene are SEHNR and FQNEAQ (reference sequence). The CDR3 totals 15 residues. V was cut by 2 bases and J by 0 bases, with 11 bases left in between. In DNA, the CDR3 is TGTGCCAGCAGCTTACCGTCGGGGATCTCCTACGAGCAGTACTTC. This codes for CASSLPSGISYEQYF.

This clonotype has more than one count but fewer than ten. The rearrangement uses TRBV7-8 and TRBJ2-7, with 7 bases fitting TRBD1. The CDR3 contains 16 residues. The J segment lost 0 bases and the V segment lost 5 bases, leaving 10 bases of the junction unmatched. From germline, CDR1 is SGHVS and CDR2 FQNEAQ. The CDR3: CASSASGQLSSYEQYV. The CDR3, as DNA: TGTGCCAGCAGCGCGTCGGGACAGCTCTCCTCCTACGAGCAGTACGTC.

This chain joins TRBV20-1 and TRBJ2-1; TRBD1 agrees at 10 bases. Unmatched junction bases numbered 9, after V lost 5 bases and J lost 8 bases. CDR3 size: 14 residues. The germline gives CDR1 DFQATT, CDR2 SNEGSKA (reference sequence). The CDR3 DNA is TGCAGTGCTCCTTTGACAGGGGGCTCGGATGAGCAGTTCTTC. The encoded protein is CSAPLTGGSDEQFF.

The rearrangement joins TRBV28 to TRBJ2-1; TRBD2 aligns across 9 bases. Unmatched junction bases numbered 3, after V lost 3 bases and J lost 0 bases. This CDR3 has 16 amino acids. Germline CDR1 is MDHEN and CDR2 is SYDVKM. CDR3 bases: TGTGCCAGCAGTTTGCTAGCGGGATACTCCTACAATGAGCAGTTCTTC. Translating it yields CASSLLAGYSYNEQFF.

This clonotype was seen many times. This sequence joins TRBV14 and TRBJ1-6; D may be TRBD1 (5 bases). Germline CDR1 and CDR2: SGHDN and FVKESK. The CDR3 runs 14 residues. Trimming took off 0 bases at V and 13 bases at J, with 13 bases between the two ends. CDR3 sequence reads: CASSQDGTSQPLHF. In DNA form, the CDR3 reads TGTGCCAGCAGCCAAGATGGGACGTCTCAGCCCCTCCACTTT.

This clonotype was picked up many times. V and J are TRBV7-2 and TRBJ1-5; TRBD1 agrees at 7 bases. Unmatched junction bases numbered 12, after V lost 6 bases and J lost 4 bases. The CDR3 is made up of 16 amino acids. Germline loops: CDR1 SGHTA, CDR2 FQGNSA. The CDR3 here is CASSLLSGTVNQPQHF. The CDR3 bases are TGTGCCAGCAGTCTCCTCTCCGGGACAGTGAATCAGCCCCAGCATTTT.

This clonotype has more than one count but fewer than ten. The chain recombines TRBV2 with TRBJ2-7; possible D gene TRBD2, 5 bases. CDR3 size: 14 residues. From germline, CDR1 is SNHLY and CDR2 FYNNEI. V was trimmed by 3 bases and J by 2 bases, leaving 11 bases between them. The CDR3 DNA sequence: TGTGCCAGCAGTGATCGGGGATGGACCTACGAGCAGTACGTC. Amino acids: CASSDRGWTYEQYV.

To note about this clonotype: One end of the junction is discordant with germline, which a read error may explain. The chain uses TRBV5-4 and TRBJ1-4; D might be TRBD1 (6 bases). The CDR3 is 14 amino acids. CDR1 and CDR2 (germline): SGHNT, YYREEE (reference sequence). CDR3 in DNA: TGTGCCAGCAGGTTGGACAGTACTAATGAAAAACTGTTTTTT. Translated: CASRLDSTNEKLFF.